A selection of T cell receptor beta chains follows, all from one sample in a study of response to subunit inactivated influenza vaccine. TCRdb ran MiXCR on the RT-PCR reads and lists one entry per CDR3 protein. Among 750,000 to 850,000 distinct CDR3 sequences listed, about 18% were seen once. Sequenced material: PBMCs from blood, taken roughly 5 days after vaccination. The receptor set was obtained from a man aged 45-65 years who received an inactivated influenza vaccine. The CDR3 runs from the conserved cysteine through the conserved F or W. Fields, in order: J gene, clone size, V gene, D gene, CDR3 DNA, CDR3 protein. D genes are given only for firm matches. Clone sizes are given selectively: once, few, many, or a class where the clone is expanded.

>TRBJ2-3|many|TRBV7-2|-
TGTGCCAGCAGCCTTTCTAGCACAGATACGCAGTATTTT
CASSLSSTDTQYF
>TRBJ1-1|few|TRBV12-3/TRBV12-4|-
TGTGCCAGCAGTTTTGGGGGAATTAGGAACACTGAAGCTTTCTTT
CASSFGGIRNTEAFF
>TRBJ1-2|few|TRBV12-3/TRBV12-4|-
TGTGCCAGCAGTTGGGAGGGAAACGGAAACTATGGCTACACCTTC
CASSWEGNGNYGYTF
>TRBJ2-7|-|TRBV20-1|TRBD2
TGCAGTGCTGGGTTTACTAGCGGGAGTAGGTACGAGCAGTACTTC
CSAGFTSGSRYEQYF
>TRBJ2-5|-|TRBV25-1|-
TGTGCCAGCAGTGAGGGGGGATGGCAAGAGACCCAGTACTTC
CASSEGGWQETQYF
>TRBJ1-5|many|TRBV20-1|-
TGCAGTGCTCGCCAACATAACAGGGTTCATCAGCCCCAGCATTTT
CSARQHNRVHQPQHF
>TRBJ2-5|many|TRBV29-1|-
TGCAGCGTTGAATTGGGGGTTGCGGTCCAAGAGACCCAGTACTTC
CSVELGVAVQETQYF
>TRBJ1-6|-|TRBV4-1|-
TGCGCCAGCAGCCAAGATGCTTCAGGTACTTGGTCACCCCTCCACTTC
CASSQDASGTWSPLHF
>TRBJ2-3|few|TRBV7-8|-
TGTGCGAGCCAGCAGCCCCGGTTGGGCCCCACAGATACGCAGTATTTT
CASQQPRLGPTDTQYF
>TRBJ2-7|-|TRBV7-9|TRBD1
TGTGCCAGCAGCTCATCGGGACAGGGGGCTGAGCAGTACTTC
CASSSSGQGAEQYF
>TRBJ2-1|-|TRBV20-1|-
TGCAGTGCCAATATCCCCTACAATGAGCAGTTCTTC
CSANIPYNEQFF
>TRBJ2-7|many|TRBV6-1|TRBD1
TGTGCCAGCAGTGGACGTCCCGGGACAGGGAAGACACTCTACGAGCAGTACTTC
CASSGRPGTGKTLYEQYF
>TRBJ2-2|few|TRBV20-1|-
TGCAGTGCTAGAGTAAATCCTCCGGGGGGCGGCGGGGAGCTGTTTTTT
CSARVNPPGGGGELFF
>TRBJ2-1|few|TRBV20-1|-
TGCAGTGCTAGACGGCTAGTCGACGGTGAGCAGTTCTTC
CSARRLVDGEQFF
>TRBJ2-7|few|TRBV30|-
TGTGCCTGGAGTCCGTCCCCCTACGAGCAGTACTTC
CAWSPSPYEQYF
>TRBJ1-2|few|TRBV20-1|-
TGCAGTGCTAGACAGGGTTGGGGCTACACCTTC
CSARQGWGYTF
>TRBJ2-5|-|TRBV15|-
TGTGCCACCATGCCGACAAAGGAAGAGACCCAGTACTTC
CATMPTKEETQYF
>TRBJ1-2|few|TRBV24-1|TRBD1
TGTGCCACCAGTGGAACACCGGGACAGGGGGTTTATGGCTACACCTTC
CATSGTPGQGVYGYTF
>TRBJ2-1|-|TRBV20-1|-
TGCAGTGCTAGAGAGCATAGCTTAAATGAGCAGTTCTTC
CSAREHSLNEQFF
>TRBJ2-1|few|TRBV7-2|-
TGTGCCAGCAGCTTAACCGCGGGACCGCGCAATGAGCAGTTCTTC
CASSLTAGPRNEQFF
>TRBJ1-6|-|TRBV28|TRBD1
TGTGCCAGCAGTTATACGGGACAGGGTAATTCACCCCTCCACTTT
CASSYTGQGNSPLHF
>TRBJ2-1|many|TRBV5-1|-
TGCGCCAGCCAGGCCAACTACAATGAGCAGTTCTTC
CASQANYNEQFF
>TRBJ2-1|-|TRBV7-8|TRBD2
TGTGCCAGCAGCCCGGGGGGGGGTCTATACAATGAGCAGTTCTTC
CASSPGGGLYNEQFF